Listed here are 23 T cell receptor beta chains from one sample, sequenced in a study of post-analysis software for immune sequencing data. Study outcomes and limitations: About five TRBV segments occurring more often in patients than controls included TRBV5-6, TRBV5-1 and TRBV20-1.

Prepared TCR beta cDNA libraries contained unique molecular identifiers. A single record per CDR3 protein comes from TCRdb applying MiXCR to the PCR reads. The sample carries approximately 770,000 distinct CDR3 sequences, roughly 46% recorded once. Antigens of these TCRs are unknown. Input material: blood. Source of these receptors: a girl aged 5 to 17 with multiple sclerosis.

This clonotype has only one observation. This chain uses TRBV20-1 with TRBJ2-3, with a weak D call TRBD1 (6 bases). V lost 0 bases, J lost 0 bases, and 13 bases lay in between. The germline CDR1 and CDR2 sequences are DFQATT and SNEGSKA (reference sequence). The CDR3 spans 16 residues. The CDR3 DNA is TGCAGTGCTAGAGATCAGGGGCGGCCTAGCACAGATACGCAGTATTTT. It specifies CSARDQGRPSTDTQYF.

The chain joins TRBV6-1 to TRBJ1-5; D perhaps matches TRBD1 (6 bases). The germline V gene has CDR1 MNHNS and CDR2 SASEGT. The CDR3 covers 15 residues. V lost 2 bases and J 4 bases, leaving 12 bases between the germline ends. The CDR3 protein is CASSELDRRNQPQHF. The CDR3 nucleotides are TGTGCCAGCAGTGAACTGGACAGACGTAATCAGCCCCAGCATTTT.

The rearrangement uses TRBV6-5 and TRBJ2-7; D is perhaps TRBD1 (6 bases). The CDR3 loop spans 15 amino acids. The V end lost 2 bases, the J end lost 3 bases, and 14 bases lay between the germline ends. CDR1 is MNHEY, CDR2 SVGAGI, per germline. CDR3 region: CASSYITGPSYEQYF. CDR3 DNA: TGTGCCAGCAGTTACATTACAGGGCCGAGCTACGAGCAGTACTTC.

This clonotype came up a few times. The V and J genes are TRBV20-1 and TRBJ2-4; TRBD1 matches at 8 bases. The CDR3 loop spans 13 amino acids. From germline, CDR1 is DFQATT and CDR2 SNEGSKA (reference sequence). The junction had 7 bases not matched to a gene; V was cut back by 4 bases and J by 8 bases. The CDR3 region has the DNA TGCAGTGCTACGGGTACCAGGGGGCACATTCAGTACTTC. Translating it yields CSATGTRGHIQYF.

The sample holds a few counts of this clonotype. The chain carries TRBV20-1 and TRBJ2-5, with 10 bases fitting TRBD2. CDR1 DFQATT and CDR2 SNEGSKA come from the germline V gene (reference sequence). V shed 3 bases and J 0 bases; nucleotides not matched to a gene: 22. The CDR3 runs 21 residues. This CDR3 is CSASQIPEGSGTSEYQETQYF. The CDR3 DNA follows: TGCAGTGCTAGTCAAATTCCGGAAGGTTCCGGGACTAGCGAGTACCAAGAGACCCAGTACTTC.

This clonotype was counted only a few times. The V gene is TRBV4-1, the J gene TRBJ1-2; TRBD1 matches 10 bases. J gave up 7 bases and V 0 bases, and 2 bases lay outside the gene matches. The CDR3 has 14 amino acids. Per germline, CDR1 MGHRA and CDR2 YSYEKL. For the CDR3, the DNA is TGCGCCAGCAGCCAAGAAAGGGACAGGGGTGGCTACACCTTC. Translation: CASSQERDRGGYTF.

CDR3 region: CASSQALAGGSTDTQYF. The CDR3 nucleotides read TGCGCCAGCAGCCAGGCACTAGCGGGAGGGAGCACAGATACGCAGTATTTT. J is TRBJ2-3 and V is TRBV4-3; the match to TRBD2 covers 13 bases. CDR1 and CDR2 (germline): LGHNA, YSLEER. J was trimmed by 0 bases and V by 3 bases; bases with no gene match: 3. This CDR3 spans 17 amino acids.

The genes are TRBV4-1 and TRBJ2-5; 11 bases map to TRBD2. The DNA end is more similar to TRBJ2-7, so the J call may be wrong. There are 16 residues in the CDR3. Germline CDR1 MGHRA, CDR2 YSYEKL. The CDR3 DNA reads as TGCGCCAGCAGCCAGGCCGAAACTAGCGGGAGTTACGAGCAGTACTTC. This gives the protein CASSQAETSGSYEQYF.

The rearrangement uses TRBV6-5 and TRBJ1-1; D unclear. The CDR3 contains 12 residues. V lost 8 bases to trimming and J lost 0 bases, with 7 bases between them. Per the germline V gene, CDR1 is MNHEY and CDR2 is SVGAGI. CDR3 nucleotides: TGTGCCAGCGTGGGCGTGAACACTGAAGCTTTCTTT. Protein: CASVGVNTEAFF.

In its sample, this clonotype was seen a few times. This chain joins TRBV20-1 and TRBJ2-7; 10 nucleotides match TRBD1. V shed 6 bases and J 4 bases; nucleotides not matched to a gene: 6. Germline V gene data show CDR1 as DFQATT and CDR2 as SNEGSKA (reference sequence). The CDR3 has 13 residues. The CDR3 reads CSAAGTGEYEQYF. CDR3 DNA sequence: TGCAGTGCGGCCGGGACAGGGGAATACGAGCAGTACTTC.

The chain recombines TRBV4-1 with TRBJ2-5; the D gene is possibly TRBD1 (6 bases). The CDR3 sequence is 14 residues long. V shed 0 bases and J shed 3 bases, with 8 bases lying between them. Germline V gene data show CDR1 as MGHRA and CDR2 as YSYEKL. CDR3 in amino acids: CASSQDRQEETQYF. DNA for the CDR3: TGCGCCAGCAGCCAAGATCGACAGGAAGAGACCCAGTACTTC.

This chain links TRBV24-1 with TRBJ2-1; D ambiguous. The CDR3 spans 14 residues. Germline CDR1 is KGHDR and CDR2 is SFDVKD. Trimming took 1 base from V and 8 from J, leaving 11 bases between them. The CDR3 DNA reads as TGTGCCACCAGTGATTTCACCGGAAGGGATGAGCAGTTCTTC. Translated: CATSDFTGRDEQFF.

The chain employs TRBV11-2 and TRBJ2-1, with 13 bases matching TRBD2. V lost 5 bases and J lost 1; bases outside the gene matches: 8. Germline V lookup: CDR1 SGHAT, CDR2 FQNNGV. The CDR3 runs to 18 residues. The CDR3 DNA reads as TGTGCCAGCAGCCAAGGACTAGCGGGAGTAAGTTCCTACAATGAGCAGTTCTTC. The encoded protein is CASSQGLAGVSSYNEQFF.

This clonotype occurred a few times. Here the CDR3 DNA reads TGTGCCAGCAGCACGACAGGGGAGTATGGCTACACCTTC. It specifies CASSTTGEYGYTF. The V call is TRBV7-2, the J call TRBJ1-2; 8 nucleotides line up with TRBD1. J lost 5 bases, V lost 5 bases, and 4 bases had no gene match. Germline V lookup: CDR1 SGHTA, CDR2 FQGNSA. This CDR3 comprises 13 residues.

This clonotype has more than one count but fewer than ten. The chain employs TRBV28 and TRBJ2-1; 11 bases map to TRBD2. The CDR3 consists of 15 residues. Germline V gene lookup returns CDR1 MDHEN and CDR2 SYDVKM. V lost 5 bases and J lost 6; bases outside the gene matches: 6. CDR3 sequence (DNA): TGTGCCAGCAGTCCCCGACTAGCGGGAAGCAATGAGCAGTTCTTC. Translating gives CASSPRLAGSNEQFF.

A remark on this clonotype: Its ends do not fully match the called genes, so a read error is possible. This rearrangement joins TRBV6-2 or TRBV6-3 to TRBJ2-1, with 9 nucleotides matching TRBD2. This CDR3 is 16 amino acids long. Looked up from germline, CDR1 is MNHEY and CDR2 is SVGEGT. The CDR3 DNA follows: TGTGCCAGCAGTTACTCGCTCAGACTAGCGGACAATGAGCGGTTCTTC. Translating it yields CASSYSLRLADNERFF.

The sample holds a few counts of this clonotype. J is TRBJ1-2 and V is TRBV28; D possibly corresponds to TRBD1 (5 bases). The germline V gene encodes CDR1 MDHEN and CDR2 SYDVKM. This CDR3 comprises 19 residues. V was cut by 6 bases and J by 8 bases, with 34 bases left in between. In nucleotides, the CDR3 is TGTGCCAGCAGCTCCCACTTCTGGGACGGAAAGTCCCAAGGTCTGGGCTACACCTTC. As protein: CASSSHFWDGKSQGLGYTF.

The chain employs TRBV7-2 and TRBJ2-5; the match to TRBD1 covers 7 bases. Germline loops: CDR1 SGHTA, CDR2 FQGNSA. The CDR3 is made up of 15 amino acids. The trim removed 5 bases at V and 5 bases at J, leaving 11 bases unmatched. The CDR3 bases are TGTGCCAGCAGCCAGGGGGACCCCCTGAGGGAGACCCAGTACTTC. It yields the protein CASSQGDPLRETQYF.

The chain employs TRBV12-3 or TRBV12-4 and TRBJ2-1; 11 bases line up with TRBD2. V was clipped by 8 bases and J by 4 bases; unmatched bases: 10. This CDR3 is 16 amino acids long. The CDR3 loop is CASVLAGASQYNEQFF. CDR3 DNA sequence: TGTGCCAGCGTACTAGCGGGAGCTTCCCAATACAATGAGCAGTTCTTC.

CDR3 DNA: TGTGCCAGCAGTTACACCTCCGGCTTCTACGCCACAGATACGCAGTATTTT. Translating it yields CASSYTSGFYATDTQYF. The V gene is TRBV6-5, the J gene TRBJ2-3; D is unclear. This CDR3 comprises 17 residues. Germline CDR1 and CDR2: MNHEY and SVGAGI. The V and J ends lost 2 bases and 2 bases respectively, with 17 bases between them.

The chain employs TRBV20-1 and TRBJ2-3; D is ambiguous. The CDR3 has 15 residues. CDR1 and CDR2 from the germline V gene are DFQATT and SNEGSKA (reference sequence). Trimming took off 1 base at V and 2 bases at J, with 13 bases between the two ends. The CDR3 loop reads CSARALTTATDTQYF. The CDR3 DNA sequence: TGCAGTGCTAGAGCCTTAACTACTGCCACAGATACGCAGTATTTT.

The V and J genes are TRBV20-1 and TRBJ1-1; D ambiguous. The V and J ends lost 6 bases and 11 bases respectively, with 19 bases between them. Germline lookup yields CDR1 DFQATT and CDR2 SNEGSKA (reference sequence). The CDR3 length is 12 residues. CDR3 bases: TGCAGTGCGAGAACGACCGCCACCGGGGCTTTCTTT. Protein sequence: CSARTTATGAFF.

J is TRBJ2-1 and V is TRBV19; 7 nucleotides align to TRBD2. The length of the CDR3 is 16 residues. In germline, CDR1 is LNHDA, CDR2 SQIVND (reference sequence). V shed 3 bases and J 2 bases; nucleotides not matched to a gene: 7. The CDR3 coding sequence is TGTGCCAGTAGTATTGTAGGACTAGAACCCTACAATGAGCAGTTCTTC. Residues: CASSIVGLEPYNEQFF.